This T cell receptor beta chain was observed in a study of identical twins (TCRdb year 2016). The study in broad terms: The study deep-sequenced TCR alpha and beta repertoires from monozygotic twins, unrelated adults of various ages and cord blood to test whether fetal clonotypes persist. Replicate twin experiments were performed at different times using different library preparation protocols to rule out contamination.

The library was made by 5' RACE. TCRdb names Illumina HiSeq 2000 as the instrument used. A universal primer binding site was added through template switching, and the final cDNA carried a unique molecular identifier so that TCR cDNA molecules could be counted accurately. Specific primers in the conserved constant-segment region were used to synthesize first-strand cDNA for TCR alpha and beta chains. To control for contamination, each cDNA library was double barcoded with a SMART-Mk sample barcode plus Illumina barcodes. TruSeq adapter sequences, together with Illumina sample barcodes, were added in two successive PCR steps. The Illumina HiSeq platform was used with custom primers to sequence TCR alpha and beta cDNA libraries. The published analysis was carried out like this. MiGEC processed the raw reads to extract unique molecular identifiers, while MiXCR was used to determine the CDR3 positions. For each individual, recombination models were inferred using an EM algorithm with the repgenHMM and IGoR tools. The tcR package in R was used for shared clonotype analysis, with sharing normalized by the product of cloneset sizes. To study raw recombination free of thymic and clonal selection effects, out-of-frame nonproductive sequences were analyzed. Clones were called with MiXCR by TCRdb after fastp trimmed the public reads at Q25, and only in-frame beta chains were retained. Rows with one shared CDR3 protein collapse into an entry with the most common genes and DNA. The V and J calls, along with clone size, are taken from TCRdb and not from the paper's own processing. This sample is represented by about 100,000 distinct CDR3 sequences; around 5.5% of them were singletons. In total, the top ten clones hold over 9.5% of the sample.

What the research found in general, with its limitations: Out-of-frame TCR alpha sequences shared between twins showed an excess of low generation-probability sequences compared with coincidental sharing between unrelated individuals. Fewer insertions were carried by abundant cord blood beta clonotypes, a similar but weaker trend appeared in young adult naive repertoires, and no such trend appeared in memory repertoires. Because the same donors could not be followed over many years, the conclusions depended on cross-sectional statistical analysis. The excess sharing between twins in beta out-of-frame sequences was weaker because fewer shared sequences reduced the signal-to-noise ratio. Zero-insertion analyses could be partly confounded by invariant T cells such as MAIT and iNKT, though diverse VJ usage argued against such confounding for most clonotypes. In monozygotic twins, out-of-frame TCR alpha sharing was systematically underestimated by recombination models, although the models agreed with sharing between unrelated individuals.

Points on this clonotype: Its recognized antigen is unknown. Qualities for individual bases were not recorded, and no much larger clone is one base off.

From a lookup of the germline V gene (reference sequence), CDR1 and CDR2 are DFQATT and SNEGSKA. V was cut back by 6 bases and J by 4 bases, leaving a gap of 8 bases between them. The CDR3 sequence holds 11 residues, the cysteine and phenylalanine included. Only CDR3 DNA is held: 33 bases, read in frame from base 1. Every donor was a healthy Caucasian. Miltenyi CD45RO+ enrichment and human naive T-cell isolation kits were used to isolate memory (CD45RO+) and naive T cells from PBMC. The receptor was isolated from a woman aged 45-65 years in good health. Rearrangement joined TRBV20-1 to TRBJ2-3; the D gene assignment is ambiguous. Sequenced input: memory T cells sorted from blood. The intended sense of this specimen's cell subset or site label: CD45RO+ enriched T cells. The CDR3 reads as follows: CSAPRPDTQYF. The DNA is TGCAGTGCACCGCGGCCAGATACGCAGTATTTT.